The sequence of this T cell receptor (beta chain) was determined in a study of beta chain features in type 1 diabetes. Whole-study findings and limits: VDJ junctions sequenced from type 1 diabetes patients showed fewer insertions and more deletions. Researchers reported that naive, central memory and Treg TCRB repertoires appeared more similar in patients than in healthy donors. An over-representation of cells with high TCR expression could result from cDNA sequencing.

The CDR3 totals 16 residues. With V trimmed by 1 base and J by 9 bases, 10 bases remained unmatched. Germline-derived CDR1 and CDR2 are SGHTA and FQGNSA. Cell sorting via CD45RO/CCR7/CD25/CD127/CD95/CD27 was performed to obtain CD4+ naive, central memory, regulatory and stem cell-like memory cells. Reverse transcribing all isolated RNA meant expressed TCRB transcripts were sequenced. Assay: immunoSEQ multiplex PCR; the TCRdb copy retains only in-frame clones and omits some. The sample lists 250,000 to 300,000 clones; 7% to 9% were seen once. Comment on this clone: Its antigen is not identified.

This TCR was sampled from a woman younger than 35 in good health. This chain joins TRBV7-2 and TRBJ1-5, with TRBD1 matching over 9 bases. Sequencing input: central memory CD4+ T cells from blood. The CDR3 loop is CASSLGGTGWSRPQHF. CDR3 nucleotides: TGTGCCAGCAGCTTAGGTGGGACAGGGTGGTCTAGGCCCCAGCATTTT.